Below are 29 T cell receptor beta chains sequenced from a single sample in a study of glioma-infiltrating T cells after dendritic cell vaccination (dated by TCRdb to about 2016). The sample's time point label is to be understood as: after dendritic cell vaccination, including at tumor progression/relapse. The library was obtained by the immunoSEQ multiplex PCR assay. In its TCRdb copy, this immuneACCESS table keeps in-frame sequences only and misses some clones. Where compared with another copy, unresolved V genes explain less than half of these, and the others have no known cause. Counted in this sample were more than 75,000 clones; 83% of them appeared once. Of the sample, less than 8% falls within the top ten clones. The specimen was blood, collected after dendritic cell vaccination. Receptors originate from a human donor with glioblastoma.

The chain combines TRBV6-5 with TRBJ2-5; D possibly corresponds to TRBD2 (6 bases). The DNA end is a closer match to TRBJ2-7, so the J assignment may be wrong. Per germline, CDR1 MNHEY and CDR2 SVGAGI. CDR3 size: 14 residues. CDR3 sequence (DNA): TGTGCCAGCAGTTCCCCGGGACTTTGGTCCGAGCAGTACTTC. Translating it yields CASSSPGLWSEQYF.

The CDR3 nucleotides read TGTGCCAGCAGCCTGGGACAGGGAACCTACAATGAGCAGTTCTTC. Amino acid sequence: CASSLGQGTYNEQFF. The chain combines TRBV14 with TRBJ2-1, with 9 bases lining up with TRBD1. V gave up 4 bases and J gave up 2 bases; unmatched junction bases: 3. Germline V gene data show CDR1 as SGHDN and CDR2 as FVKESK. The CDR3 contains 15 residues.

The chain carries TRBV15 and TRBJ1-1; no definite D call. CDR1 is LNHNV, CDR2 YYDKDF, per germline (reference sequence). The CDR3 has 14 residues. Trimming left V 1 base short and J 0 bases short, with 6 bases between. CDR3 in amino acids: CATSRVGLNTEAFF. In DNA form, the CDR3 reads TGTGCCACCAGCAGAGTTGGCCTGAACACTGAAGCTTTCTTT.

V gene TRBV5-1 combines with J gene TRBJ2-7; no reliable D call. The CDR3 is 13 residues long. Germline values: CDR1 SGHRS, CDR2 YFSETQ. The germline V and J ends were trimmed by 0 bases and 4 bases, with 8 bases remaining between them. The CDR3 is CASSLAGVYEQYF. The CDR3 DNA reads TGCGCCAGCAGCTTGGCCGGAGTGTACGAGCAGTACTTC. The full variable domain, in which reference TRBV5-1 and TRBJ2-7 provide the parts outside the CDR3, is KAGVTQTPRYLIKTRGQQVTLSCSPISGHRSVSWYQQTPGQGLQFLFEYFSETQRNKGNFPGRFSGRQFSNSRSEMNVSTLELGDSALYLCASSLAGVYEQYFGPGTRLTVT.

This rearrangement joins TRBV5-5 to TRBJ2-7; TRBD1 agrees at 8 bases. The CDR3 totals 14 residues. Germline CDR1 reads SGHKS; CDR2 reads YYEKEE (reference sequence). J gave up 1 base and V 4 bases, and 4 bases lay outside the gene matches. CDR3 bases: TGTGCCAGCAGCCGGGACAGGAGTTCCTACGAGCAGTACTTC. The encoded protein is CASSRDRSSYEQYF.

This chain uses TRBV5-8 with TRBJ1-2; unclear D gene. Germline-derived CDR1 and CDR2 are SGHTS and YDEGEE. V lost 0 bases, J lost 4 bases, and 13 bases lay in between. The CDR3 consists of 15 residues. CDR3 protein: CASSLAIWGGYGYTF. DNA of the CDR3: TGTGCCAGCAGCTTGGCCATTTGGGGAGGCTATGGCTACACCTTC.

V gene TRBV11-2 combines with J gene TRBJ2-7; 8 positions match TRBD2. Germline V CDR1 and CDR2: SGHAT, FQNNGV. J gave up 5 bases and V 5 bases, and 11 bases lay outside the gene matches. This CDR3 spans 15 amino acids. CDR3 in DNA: TGTGCCAGCAGCCCCCGGGGGGGGTCAGGGGACGAGCAGTACTTC. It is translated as CASSPRGGSGDEQYF. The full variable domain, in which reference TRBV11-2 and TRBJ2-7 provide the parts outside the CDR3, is EAGVAQSPRYKIIEKRQSVAFWCNPISGHATLYWYQQILGQGPKLLIQFQNNGVVDDSQLPKDRFSAERLKGVDSTLKIQPAKLEDSAVYLCASSPRGGSGDEQYFGPGTRLTVT.

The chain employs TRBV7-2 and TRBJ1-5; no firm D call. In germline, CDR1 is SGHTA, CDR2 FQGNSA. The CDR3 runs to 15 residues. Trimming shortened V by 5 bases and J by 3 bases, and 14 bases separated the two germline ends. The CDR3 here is CASSLMTGDNQPQHF. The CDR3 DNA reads TGTGCCAGCAGCCTCATGACCGGGGACAATCAGCCCCAGCATTTT.

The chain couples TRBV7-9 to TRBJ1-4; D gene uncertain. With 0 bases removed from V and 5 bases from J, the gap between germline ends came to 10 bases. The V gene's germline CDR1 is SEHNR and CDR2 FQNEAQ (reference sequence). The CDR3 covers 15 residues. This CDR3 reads CASSLALSGNEKLFF. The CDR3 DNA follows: TGTGCCAGCAGCTTAGCGCTATCGGGGAATGAAAAACTGTTTTTT.

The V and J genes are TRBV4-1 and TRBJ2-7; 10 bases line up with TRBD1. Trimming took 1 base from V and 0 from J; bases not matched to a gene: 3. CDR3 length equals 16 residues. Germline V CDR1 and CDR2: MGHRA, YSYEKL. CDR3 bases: TGCGCCAGCAGCCAAGGTCGGGACAGGGGCTCCTACGAGCAGTACTTC. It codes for CASSQGRDRGSYEQYF.

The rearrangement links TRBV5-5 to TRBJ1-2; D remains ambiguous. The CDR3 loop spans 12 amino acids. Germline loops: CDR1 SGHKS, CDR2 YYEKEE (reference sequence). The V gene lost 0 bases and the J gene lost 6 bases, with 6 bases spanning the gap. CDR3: CASSLVQDGYTF. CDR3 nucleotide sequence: TGTGCCAGCAGCTTGGTTCAGGATGGCTACACCTTC.

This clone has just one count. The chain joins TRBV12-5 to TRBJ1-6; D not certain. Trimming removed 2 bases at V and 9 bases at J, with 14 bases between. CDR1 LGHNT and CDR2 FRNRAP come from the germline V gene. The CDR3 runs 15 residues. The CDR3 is CASGLSRETRSPLHF. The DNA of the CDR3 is TGTGCTAGTGGTTTGTCGAGAGAAACTCGTTCACCCCTCCACTTT.

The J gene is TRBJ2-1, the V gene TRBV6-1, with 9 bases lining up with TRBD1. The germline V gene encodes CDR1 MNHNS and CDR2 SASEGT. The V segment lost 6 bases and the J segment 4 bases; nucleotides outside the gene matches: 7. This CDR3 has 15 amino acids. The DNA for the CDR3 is TGTGCCAGCAGGGGGACAGGGAGTAGATACAATGAGCAGTTCTTC. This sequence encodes CASRGTGSRYNEQFF.

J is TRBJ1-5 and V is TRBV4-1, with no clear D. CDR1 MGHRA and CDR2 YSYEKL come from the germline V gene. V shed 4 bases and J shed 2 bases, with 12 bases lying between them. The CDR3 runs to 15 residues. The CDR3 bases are TGCGCCAGCAGCCGGGCACGTTCGGGCAATCAGCCCCAGCATTTT. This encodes CASSRARSGNQPQHF.

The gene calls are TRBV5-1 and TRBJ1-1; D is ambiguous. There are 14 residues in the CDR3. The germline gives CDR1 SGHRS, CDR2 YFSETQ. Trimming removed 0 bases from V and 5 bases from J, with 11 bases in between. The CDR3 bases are TGCGCCAGCAGCTTGGTTCCCGTGAGTACTGAAGCTTTCTTT. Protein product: CASSLVPVSTEAFF.

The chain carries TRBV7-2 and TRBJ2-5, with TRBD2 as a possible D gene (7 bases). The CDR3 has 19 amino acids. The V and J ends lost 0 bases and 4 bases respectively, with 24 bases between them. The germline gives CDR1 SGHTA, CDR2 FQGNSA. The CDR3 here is CASSLAVWGGHYPPETQYF. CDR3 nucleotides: TGTGCCAGCAGCTTAGCGGTTTGGGGGGGCCACTACCCCCCAGAGACCCAGTACTTC.

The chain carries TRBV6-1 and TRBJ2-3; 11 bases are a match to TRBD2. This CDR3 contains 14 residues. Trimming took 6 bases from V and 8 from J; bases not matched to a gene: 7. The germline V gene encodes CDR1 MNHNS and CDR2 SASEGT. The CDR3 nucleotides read TGTGCCAGCAGCATTAGCGGGGGGGCCCGTACGCAGTATTTT. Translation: CASSISGGARTQYF.

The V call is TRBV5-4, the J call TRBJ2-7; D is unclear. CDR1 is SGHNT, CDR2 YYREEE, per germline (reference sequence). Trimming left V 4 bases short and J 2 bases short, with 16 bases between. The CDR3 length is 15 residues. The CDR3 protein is CASSSLGPRPYEQYF. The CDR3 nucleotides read TGTGCCAGCAGCAGCCTTGGGCCAAGACCCTACGAGCAGTACTTC.

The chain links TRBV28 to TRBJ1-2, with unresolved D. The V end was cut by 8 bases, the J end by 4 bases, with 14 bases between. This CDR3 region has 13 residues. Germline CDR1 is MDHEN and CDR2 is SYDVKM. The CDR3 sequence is CASGVRTPYGYTF. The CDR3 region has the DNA TGTGCCAGCGGGGTCAGGACTCCCTATGGCTACACCTTC.

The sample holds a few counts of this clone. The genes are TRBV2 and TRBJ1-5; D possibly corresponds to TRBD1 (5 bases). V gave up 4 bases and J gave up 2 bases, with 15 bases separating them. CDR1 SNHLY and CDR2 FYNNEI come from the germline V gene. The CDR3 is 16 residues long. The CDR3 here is CASSAEGLRGNQPQHF. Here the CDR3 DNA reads TGTGCCAGCAGTGCAGAGGGACTGAGGGGCAATCAGCCCCAGCATTTT.

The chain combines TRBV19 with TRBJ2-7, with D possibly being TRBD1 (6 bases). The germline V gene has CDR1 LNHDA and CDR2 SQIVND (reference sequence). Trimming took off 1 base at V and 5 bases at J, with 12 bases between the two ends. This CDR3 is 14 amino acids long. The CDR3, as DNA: TGTGCCAGTAGTATAGGGGACAACGGCGACGAGCAGTACTTC. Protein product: CASSIGDNGDEQYF. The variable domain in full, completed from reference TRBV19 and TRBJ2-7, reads DGGITQSPKYLFRKEGQNVTLSCEQNLNHDAMYWYRQDPGQGLRLIYYSQIVNDFQKGDIAEGYSVSREKKESFPLTVTSAQKNPTAFYLCASSIGDNGDEQYFGPGTRLTVT.

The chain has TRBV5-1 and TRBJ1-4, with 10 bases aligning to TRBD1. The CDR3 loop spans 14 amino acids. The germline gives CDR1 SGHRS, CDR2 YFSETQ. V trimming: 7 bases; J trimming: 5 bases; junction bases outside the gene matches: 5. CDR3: CASGPGQGNEKLFF. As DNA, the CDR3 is TGCGCCAGCGGGCCGGGACAGGGGAATGAAAAACTGTTTTTT.

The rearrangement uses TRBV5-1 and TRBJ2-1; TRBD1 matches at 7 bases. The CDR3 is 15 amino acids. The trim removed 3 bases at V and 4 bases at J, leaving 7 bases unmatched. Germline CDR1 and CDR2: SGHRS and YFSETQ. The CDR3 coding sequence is TGCGCCAGCAGCTCAGACCGGGACAGATACAATGAGCAGTTCTTC. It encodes CASSSDRDRYNEQFF.

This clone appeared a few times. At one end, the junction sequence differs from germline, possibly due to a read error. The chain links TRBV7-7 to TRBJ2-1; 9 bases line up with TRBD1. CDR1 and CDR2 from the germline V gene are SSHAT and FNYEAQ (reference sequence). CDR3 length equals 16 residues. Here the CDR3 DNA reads TGTGCTAGCAGCCACAGCCGTAGGACAGGGGTGAATGAGCAGTTCTTC. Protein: CASSHSRRTGVNEQFF.

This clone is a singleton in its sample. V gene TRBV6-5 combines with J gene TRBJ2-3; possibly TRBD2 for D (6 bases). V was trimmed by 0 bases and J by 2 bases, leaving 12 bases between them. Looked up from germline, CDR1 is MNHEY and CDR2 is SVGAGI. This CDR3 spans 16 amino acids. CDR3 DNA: TGTGCCAGCAGTTACTCGACTGCGGGATCCACAGATACGCAGTATTTT. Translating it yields CASSYSTAGSTDTQYF.

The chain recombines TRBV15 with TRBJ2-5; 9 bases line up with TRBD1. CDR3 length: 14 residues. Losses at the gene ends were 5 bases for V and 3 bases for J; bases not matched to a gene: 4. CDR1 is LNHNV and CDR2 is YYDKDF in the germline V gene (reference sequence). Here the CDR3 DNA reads TGTGCCACCAGCCGCCGGACAGGGGAAGAGACCCAGTACTTC. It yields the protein CATSRRTGEETQYF. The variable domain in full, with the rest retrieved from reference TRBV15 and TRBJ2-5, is DAMVIQNPRYQVTQFGKPVTLSCSQTLNHNVMYWYQQKSSQAPKLLFHYYDKDFNNEADTPDNFQSRRPNTSFCFLDIRSPGLGDTAMYLCATSRRTGEETQYFGPGTRLLVL.

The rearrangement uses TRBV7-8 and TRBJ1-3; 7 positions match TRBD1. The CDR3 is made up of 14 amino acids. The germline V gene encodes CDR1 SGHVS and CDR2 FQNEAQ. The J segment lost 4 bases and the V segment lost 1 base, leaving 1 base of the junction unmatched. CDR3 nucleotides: TGTGCCAGCAGCTTAGGGACAGGCGGAAACACCATATATTTT. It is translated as CASSLGTGGNTIYF.

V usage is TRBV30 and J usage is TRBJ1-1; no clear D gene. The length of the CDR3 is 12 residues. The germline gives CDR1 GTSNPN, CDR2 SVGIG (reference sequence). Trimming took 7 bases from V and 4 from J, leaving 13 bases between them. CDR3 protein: CASGYPVTEAFF. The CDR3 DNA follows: TGTGCCTCAGGATATCCCGTCACTGAAGCTTTCTTT.

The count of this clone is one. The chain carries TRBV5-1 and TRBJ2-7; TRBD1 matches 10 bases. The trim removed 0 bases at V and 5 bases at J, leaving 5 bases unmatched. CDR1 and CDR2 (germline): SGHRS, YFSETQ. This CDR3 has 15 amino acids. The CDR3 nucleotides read TGCGCCAGCAGCTTGGCCGGGACAGGGGTCAACGAGCAGTACTTC. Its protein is CASSLAGTGVNEQYF. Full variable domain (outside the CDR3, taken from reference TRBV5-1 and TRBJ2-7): KAGVTQTPRYLIKTRGQQVTLSCSPISGHRSVSWYQQTPGQGLQFLFEYFSETQRNKGNFPGRFSGRQFSNSRSEMNVSTLELGDSALYLCASSLAGTGVNEQYFGPGTRLTVT.